This T cell receptor beta chain came from a study of response to subunit inactivated influenza vaccine. Study observations and caveats: After each seasonal influenza vaccination, few new T cells are recruited, the authors suggested.

TCRdb used MiXCR to reprocess the RT-PCR reads, holding one entry per CDR3 protein. Among under 500,000 distinct CDR3 sequences listed, approximately 11% were seen once. On this clonotype: The antigen is unknown.

V was pared by 0 bases and J by 7 bases, with 16 bases between. The CDR3 is made up of 15 amino acids. Germline V CDR1 and CDR2: DFQATT, SNEGSKA (reference sequence). The sequencing used PBMCs from blood, collected roughly 46 days after vaccination. The TCR comes from a man between 50 and 59 years old who received an inactivated influenza vaccine. This chain links TRBV20-1 with TRBJ2-1, with D perhaps TRBD2 (7 bases). This CDR3 is CSARDVGGADNEQFF. CDR3 DNA sequence: TGCAGTGCTAGAGATGTGGGGGGGGCCGATAATGAGCAGTTCTTC.